The 14 T cell receptor beta chains reported below all come from one sample, sequenced in a study of vaccination and CD4 T cells after COVID-19. Their specific antigens are unknown. Sample treatment: approximately 9-day PBMC culture with coronavirus spike peptide pools or control peptides (ViraFEST assay). Oncomine TCR Beta short-read sequencing was applied to DNA from cultured CD4+ T cells. Each CDR3 protein is one row after TCRdb ran MiXCR on the PCR reads. In the table there are some 15,000 distinct CDR3 sequences, roughly 73% of which are singletons. The material sequenced was CD4+ T cells from blood, cultured in vitro. The receptors come from a human donor who had recovered from COVID-19.

This clonotype has more than one count but fewer than ten. CDR3 protein: CAPTREGPFQGYTF. The DNA of the CDR3 is TGTGCCCCCACAAGGGAGGGCCCATTTCAAGGCTACACCTTC. This chain joins TRBV19 and TRBJ1-2; D gene unclear. Trimming stripped 11 bases from V and 8 bases from J, with 24 bases between. There are 14 residues in the CDR3. CDR1 is LNHDA, CDR2 SQIVND, per germline (reference sequence).

The chain joins TRBV19 to TRBJ2-2, with D tentatively TRBD1 (6 bases). Trimming took off 5 bases at V and 1 base at J, with 11 bases between the two ends. The germline V gene encodes CDR1 LNHDA and CDR2 SQIVND (reference sequence). This CDR3 spans 15 amino acids. The CDR3, as DNA: TGTGCCAGTAGTTCCCAGGGGAAGAACACCGGGGAGCTGTTTTTT. Its translation is CASSSQGKNTGELFF. The full variable domain, rest sourced from reference TRBV19 and TRBJ2-2, is DGGITQSPKYLFRKEGQNVTLSCEQNLNHDAMYWYRQDPGQGLRLIYYSQIVNDFQKGDIAEGYSVSREKKESFPLTVTSAQKNPTAFYLCASSSQGKNTGELFFGEGSRLTVL.

CDR3 bases: TGTGCCAGCAGCCCAAGAACCGGGACAGAGACCTACGAGCAGTACTTC. This gives the protein CASSPRTGTETYEQYF. The rearrangement uses TRBV7-2 and TRBJ2-7; TRBD1 matches at 7 bases. The CDR3 has 16 residues. The V gene end was trimmed by 5 bases and the J gene end by 2 bases; junction bases not matched to a gene: 12. Germline CDR1 reads SGHTA; CDR2 reads FQGNSA.

The chain uses TRBV20-1 and TRBJ2-2; no firm D call. CDR1 and CDR2 from the germline V gene are DFQATT and SNEGSKA (reference sequence). Trimming removed 4 bases from V and 0 bases from J, with 6 bases in between. The CDR3 spans 13 residues. In DNA, the CDR3 is TGCAGTGCTACGCAGACGAACACCGGGGAGCTGTTTTTT. Protein: CSATQTNTGELFF.

V gene TRBV20-1 combines with J gene TRBJ2-1; TRBD2 agrees at 10 bases. Germline loops: CDR1 DFQATT, CDR2 SNEGSKA (reference sequence). The length of the CDR3 is 16 residues. J gave up 4 bases and V 4 bases, and 10 bases lay outside the gene matches. This CDR3 is CSAKIAGGYRYNEQFF. The DNA for the CDR3 is TGCAGTGCTAAGATAGCGGGAGGATATCGGTACAATGAGCAGTTCTTC.

This chain uses TRBV20-1 with TRBJ1-2; TRBD1 might be the D (5 bases). CDR1 DFQATT and CDR2 SNEGSKA come from the germline V gene (reference sequence). V lost 3 bases and J lost 5, with 16 bases in between. The CDR3 loop spans 14 amino acids. In nucleotides, the CDR3 is TGCAGTGCTAGTGAAAGGGGCAGCTTATATGGCTACACCTTC. Amino acids: CSASERGSLYGYTF.

The chain employs TRBV15 and TRBJ1-3; D not certain. The CDR3 has 15 residues. Germline values: CDR1 LNHNV, CDR2 YYDKDF (reference sequence). Trimming pared 0 bases from V and 2 bases from J, leaving 8 bases between. CDR3: CATSRDPSTGNTIYF. The CDR3 DNA follows: TGTGCCACCAGCAGAGATCCCAGTACTGGAAACACCATATATTTT.

The chain links TRBV7-9 to TRBJ2-4, with D unresolved. Germline CDR1 SEHNR, CDR2 FQNEAQ (reference sequence). With 0 bases removed from V and 3 bases from J, the gap between germline ends came to 6 bases. The CDR3 has 14 amino acids. The CDR3 DNA sequence: TGTGCCAGCAGCTTAGCGACATTCAAAAACATTCAGTACTTC. It translates to CASSLATFKNIQYF.

The table lists this clonotype with a count of one. The chain uses TRBV20-1 and TRBJ1-1; maybe TRBD1 (6 bases). V lost 5 bases and J lost 4, with 8 bases in between. The CDR3 spans 11 residues. The germline gives CDR1 DFQATT, CDR2 SNEGSKA (reference sequence). In DNA, the CDR3 is TGCAGTGCTGAGGGGGGCACTGAAGCTTTCTTT. It codes for CSAEGGTEAFF.

V gene TRBV15 combines with J gene TRBJ1-2, with D perhaps TRBD1 (5 bases). V gave up 3 bases and J gave up 4 bases, with 12 bases separating them. The CDR3 totals 14 residues. The germline gives CDR1 LNHNV, CDR2 YYDKDF (reference sequence). This CDR3 is CATSRDTGLYGYTF. The CDR3 bases are TGTGCCACCAGCAGGGACACGGGGCTCTATGGCTACACCTTC.

CDR3 loop: CATSTLKGRVLDTQYF. CDR3 sequence (DNA): TGTGCCACCAGCACCCTCAAGGGCAGGGTATTAGATACGCAGTATTTT. V and J are TRBV15 and TRBJ2-3, with a weak D call TRBD1 (5 bases). This CDR3 contains 16 residues. Per the germline V gene, CDR1 is LNHNV and CDR2 is YYDKDF (reference sequence). V lost 4 bases and J 5 bases, leaving 19 bases between the germline ends.

The chain joins TRBV7-8 to TRBJ1-5; D gene uncertain. Looked up from germline, CDR1 is SGHVS and CDR2 is FQNEAQ. This CDR3 is built from 18 residues. Trimming shortened V by 1 base and J by 0 bases, and 16 bases separated the two germline ends. The CDR3 bases are TGTGCCAGCAGCTTAGAGGGCCTCGACCCGTATAGCAATCAGCCCCAGCATTTT. This sequence encodes CASSLEGLDPYSNQPQHF.

J is TRBJ1-5 and V is TRBV6-5; D is undetermined. Trimming took 0 bases from V and 2 from J, leaving 8 bases between them. The CDR3 covers 15 residues. The germline gives CDR1 MNHEY, CDR2 SVGAGI. CDR3 sequence: CASSYSGVGNQPQHF. The DNA of the CDR3 is TGTGCCAGCAGTTACTCGGGTGTCGGCAATCAGCCCCAGCATTTT.

The V and J genes are TRBV20-1 and TRBJ1-3; D remains unclear. The ends were cut back, 0 bases at V and 0 bases at J, with 3 bases in the middle. Germline CDR1 and CDR2: DFQATT and SNEGSKA (reference sequence). CDR3 length: 13 amino acids. The CDR3 is CSARDSSGNTIYF. The CDR3 nucleotides are TGCAGTGCTAGAGATAGCTCTGGAAACACCATATATTTT.